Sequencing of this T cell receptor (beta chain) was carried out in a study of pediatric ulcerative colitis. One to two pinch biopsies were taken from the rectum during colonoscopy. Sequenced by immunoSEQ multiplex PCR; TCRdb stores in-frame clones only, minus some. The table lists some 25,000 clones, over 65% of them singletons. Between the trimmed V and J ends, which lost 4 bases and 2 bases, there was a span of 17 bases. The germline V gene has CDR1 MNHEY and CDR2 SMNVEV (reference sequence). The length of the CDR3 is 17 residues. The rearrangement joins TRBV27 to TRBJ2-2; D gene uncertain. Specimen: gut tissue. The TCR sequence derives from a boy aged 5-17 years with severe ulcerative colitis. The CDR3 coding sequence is TGTGCCAGCAGTTCCGTCTTACTCCGTTCCAACACCGGGGAGCTGTTTTTT. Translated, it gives CASSSVLLRSNTGELFF.